This T cell receptor (beta chain) was profiled in a study of blood T cell repertoires in COVID-19. About the study: Samples representing acute and convalescent COVID-19 were sourced from the United States, Italy and Spain. Sources were T cells, B-cell-depleted T cells, or PBMCs; the material itself was cDNA or gDNA.

In the authors' methods: Amplified reference gene primers provided the basis for estimating nucleated cell counts. Using immunoSEQ multiplex PCR, the repertoire was profiled, and TCRdb retains in-frame clones only, with some absent. D and trimming were read from the DNA, whereas the V and J calls and clone size are those reported in that table. The sample has approximately 150,000 clones; 65% to 80% are singletons. The germline CDR1 and CDR2 sequences are SGHTS and YDEGEE. V dropped 3 bases and J dropped 0; count of bases not matched to a gene: 7. This CDR3 has 17 amino acids. This clone was seen just once.

The clonotype comes from a man in his fifties or sixties with acute or convalescent COVID-19. The chain links TRBV5-8 to TRBJ2-3, with TRBD2 matching 10 bases. The sequencing sample was made of peripheral blood. The chain's CDR3 is CASSSTSGADSTDTQYF. DNA of the CDR3: TGTGCCAGCAGCTCAACTAGCGGGGCTGACAGCACAGATACGCAGTATTTT.